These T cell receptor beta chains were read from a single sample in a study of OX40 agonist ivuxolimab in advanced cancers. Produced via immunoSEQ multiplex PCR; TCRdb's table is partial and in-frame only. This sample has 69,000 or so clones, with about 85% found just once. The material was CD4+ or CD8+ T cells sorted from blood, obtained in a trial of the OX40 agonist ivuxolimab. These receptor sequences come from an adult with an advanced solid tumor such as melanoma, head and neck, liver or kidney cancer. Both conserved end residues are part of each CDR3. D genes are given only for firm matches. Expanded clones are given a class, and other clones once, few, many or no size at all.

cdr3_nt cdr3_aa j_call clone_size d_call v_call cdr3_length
TGTGCCAGCAGTTACGGGGTGGGCAGGTCTAACTATGGCTACACCTTC CASSYGVGRSNYGYTF TRBJ1-2 . . TRBV6-5 16
TGTGCCAGCAGCTTAGAGTTCGAATCACCCCTCCACTTT CASSLEFESPLHF TRBJ1-6 . . TRBV7-9 13
TGCGCCAGCAGCTTAGTCGGGGGCACTAATGAAAAACTGTTTTTT CASSLVGGTNEKLFF TRBJ1-4 . . TRBV5-1 15
TGTGCCAGCAGCGTAGCTTTGGCAGCATACAATGAGCAGTTCTTC CASSVALAAYNEQFF TRBJ2-1 . . TRBV9 15
TGTGCCAGCAGCCTACAGGGGCTCGGTCTCAATGAGCAGTTCTTC CASSLQGLGLNEQFF TRBJ2-1 . TRBD1 TRBV5-8 15
TGTGCCAGCAGCTTCCTACAGGGGAGAGGAACTGAAGCTTTCTTT CASSFLQGRGTEAFF TRBJ1-1 . TRBD1 TRBV7-8 15
TGCAGCGTTGTTGGAAGGAGGGATGAAAAACTGTTTTTT CSVVGRRDEKLFF TRBJ1-4 . . TRBV29-1 13
TGTGCCAGCAGCTTCGGGCTGGGGACAGGGATCTATGGCTACACCTTC CASSFGLGTGIYGYTF TRBJ1-2 . TRBD1 TRBV7-9 16
TGTGCCAGCAGCTTGGCCCAGAGGGGTCGAGATACGCAGTATTTT CASSLAQRGRDTQYF TRBJ2-3 . . TRBV5-5 15
TGTGCCAGCAGCTTTAGTCGGGGGAGTTATGGCTACACCTTC CASSFSRGSYGYTF TRBJ1-2 . . TRBV5-4 14
TGTGCCAGCAGCCAAGACTCCGGACTAGCGGGAACCGAGCAGTACTTC CASSQDSGLAGTEQYF TRBJ2-7 few TRBD2 TRBV4-2 16
TGTGCCAGCAGTAGTAATAGCGGGGGGGCTCCCTACGAGCAGTACTTC CASSSNSGGAPYEQYF TRBJ2-7 . TRBD2 TRBV28 16
TGTGCCAGCAGTGACAGGGTGATCTCACCCCTCCACTTT CASSDRVISPLHF TRBJ1-6 . TRBD1 TRBV28 13
TGTGCCAGCAGCTTGGACAGGGGCTACGAGCAGTACTTC CASSLDRGYEQYF TRBJ2-7 . TRBD1 TRBV11-3 13
TGTGCCAGCAGTGACTCGGAACAGAGGTATGGCTACACCTTC CASSDSEQRYGYTF TRBJ1-2 . . TRBV6-4 14
TGCGCCAGCAGCTCGGGACAGGGGGTCTTGCACGAGCAGTACTTC CASSSGQGVLHEQYF TRBJ2-7 . TRBD1 TRBV5-1 15
TGTGCCAGCAGTTTAGGGGCGACACCGAGCTCTGGAAACACCATATATTTT CASSLGATPSSGNTIYF TRBJ1-3 . . TRBV28 17
TGTGCCAGCAGCCTTCTTCCGTACAGGGGGAATCAGCCCCAGCATTTT CASSLLPYRGNQPQHF TRBJ1-5 . TRBD1 TRBV7-8 16
TGTGCCAGCCGAGGGGGGCCGGGAAGAAGGGCCTACGAGCAGTACTTC CASRGGPGRRAYEQYF TRBJ2-7 . . TRBV2 16
TGCAGTTCTAGGGGCCAGACCCAGTACTTC CSSRGQTQYF TRBJ2-5 . . TRBV20-1 10
TGTGCCAGCAGCCCGACTAGCGGGAGTGGAAACGAGCAGTACTTC CASSPTSGSGNEQYF TRBJ2-7 . TRBD2 TRBV7-2 15
TGTGCCAGCAGCCCACAGGGGATGGGGACAGATACGCAGTATTTT CASSPQGMGTDTQYF TRBJ2-3 . TRBD1 TRBV11-2 15
TGTGCCAGCAGCTTAGCGGGACCGACAAGCAAAGCTTTCTTT CASSLAGPTSKAFF TRBJ1-1 . . TRBV11-3 14
TGTGCCAGCAGCCCATGGGCTGAGCAGCCCCAGCATTTT CASSPWAEQPQHF TRBJ1-5 . . TRBV6-5 13
TGTGCCAGCAGTACGACAGTATCCTACGAGCAGTACTTC CASSTTVSYEQYF TRBJ2-7 . . TRBV2 13
TGTGCCAGCATCAGGGACAGAGTAAGCAATCAGCCCCAGCATTTT CASIRDRVSNQPQHF TRBJ1-5 . TRBD1 TRBV2 15
TGCGCCAGCAGTGAGAGTACCGGGGAGCTGTTTTTT CASSESTGELFF TRBJ2-2 . . TRBV10-1 12
TGTGCCAGTAGTCCACCTAGGGACAGGGGAGGTGCAGATACGCAGTATTTT CASSPPRDRGGADTQYF TRBJ2-3 . TRBD1 TRBV19 17
TGTGCCTGGAGGGGCTACGAGACTGAAGCTTTCTTT CAWRGYETEAFF TRBJ1-1 . . TRBV30 12
TGTGCCAGCAGTCCGGGGGGACAGGGGTCTCAGCCCCAGCATTTT CASSPGGQGSQPQHF TRBJ1-5 . TRBD1 TRBV6-1 15
TGTGCCAGCAGCTTAGACGGTAGCTCCTACAATGAGCAGTTCTTC CASSLDGSSYNEQFF TRBJ2-1 . . TRBV7-2 15
TGCGCCAGCAGCCAAGTATACAACCTAGGCAATCAGCCCCAGCATTTT CASSQVYNLGNQPQHF TRBJ1-5 few . TRBV4-1 16
TGTGCCAGTAGTAGCCTCGTGGGGAAGGAGTCGGGTTCACCCCTCCACTTT CASSSLVGKESGSPLHF TRBJ1-6 . . TRBV19 17
TGTGCCAGCAGTTTACCACAGGGCTATGGCTACACCTTC CASSLPQGYGYTF TRBJ1-2 few . TRBV28 13
TGTGCCTGGAGCGGACGGAACACTGAAGCTTTCTTT CAWSGRNTEAFF TRBJ1-1 few . TRBV30 12
TGTGCCAGCAGCTTAAAGTTGGGCACAGATACGCAGTATTTT CASSLKLGTDTQYF TRBJ2-3 . . TRBV7-8 14
TGTGCCAGAGGACGGGATAATTCACCCCTCCACTTT CARGRDNSPLHF TRBJ1-6 few . TRBV27 12
TGTGCCAGCAGTTACTCTTTGGAAAACGGAAACACCATATATTTT CASSYSLENGNTIYF TRBJ1-3 . . TRBV6-5 15
TGTGCCAGCAGGAGACTAGTGGGCGCAGATACGCAGTATTTT CASRRLVGADTQYF TRBJ2-3 . . TRBV2 14
TGCGCCAGCAGCCGCTCCTCGGGCCTTCTAGCGGGAGGGTATCGAAGCACAGATACGCAGTATTTT CASSRSSGLLAGGYRSTDTQYF TRBJ2-3 . TRBD2 TRBV4-1 22
TGTGCCAGCAGCTTAGCGGACGGATTCCGGGGCTACACCTTC CASSLADGFRGYTF TRBJ1-2 . . TRBV7-9 14
TGCGCCAGCAGCCAAGAACCACAGGGGCACTCTGGAAACACCATATATTTT CASSQEPQGHSGNTIYF TRBJ1-3 . TRBD1 TRBV4-3 17
TGTGCCAGCAGGCAAGCGGGGGGGGTATACGAGCAGTACTTC CASRQAGGVYEQYF TRBJ2-7 . TRBD2 TRBV5-4 14
TGTGCCAGCAGCTTCGGAATCGGGACAACTAATGAAAAACTGTTTTTT CASSFGIGTTNEKLFF TRBJ1-4 . . TRBV5-6 16
TGTGCCAGCAGCTCCGGACTCACGAAGACAACTAATGAAAAACTGTTTTTT CASSSGLTKTTNEKLFF TRBJ1-4 . . TRBV7-9 17
TGCGCCAGCAGCCAAGAAGGATGGGGGGTTCGGGAGCAGTACTTC CASSQEGWGVREQYF TRBJ2-7 . . TRBV4-1 15
TGTGCCAGCAGGGACTCCCGGACTGGCTACACCTTC CASRDSRTGYTF TRBJ1-2 . . TRBV2 12
TGCGCCAGCAGCTTGGATGGGGTACGCGGCTACACCTTC CASSLDGVRGYTF TRBJ1-2 many . TRBV5-1 13
TGTGCCAGCAGTTCCTCCCAGCGGGAGTGGGGAGATACGCAGTATTTT CASSSSQREWGDTQYF TRBJ2-3 . TRBD2 TRBV27 16
TGTGCCAGCAGTACCATAGGGGGGAATGAGCAGTTCTTC CASSTIGGNEQFF TRBJ2-1 . . TRBV6-6 13
TGTGCCAGCAGCTTAGCCTATGCCGGGTCGCCCCAGTTCTTC CASSLAYAGSPQFF TRBJ2-1 . . TRBV11-3 14
TGTGCCAGCAGCTTAGGCCGCTCCCGACAGAAGGCTTTCTTT CASSLGRSRQKAFF TRBJ1-1 . . TRBV13 14
TGTGCCAGCAGCTCCCTCCCCTCTGGGGCCAACGTCCTGACTTTC CASSSLPSGANVLTF TRBJ2-6 . . TRBV11-3 15
TGTGCCAGCAGTACTGGACGGGGAACAAAAGGGGTCTCTGGAAACACCATATATTTT CASSTGRGTKGVSGNTIYF TRBJ1-3 . . TRBV5-4 19
TGTGCCAGCAGTTACAGGGAGGTGAACACTGAAGCTTTCTTT CASSYREVNTEAFF TRBJ1-1 . . TRBV6-5 14